Listed below are T cell receptor beta chains from one sample, sequenced in a study of glioma-infiltrating T cells after dendritic cell vaccination. TCRdb's table, derived via immunoSEQ multiplex PCR, lists solely in-frame clones and lacks some. Of tens of thousands of clones listed, 85% are singletons. The source material was blood, sampled after dendritic cell vaccination. The receptors derive from a human donor with glioblastoma. CDR3s leave out the opening cysteine and the closing phenylalanine or tryptophan. The order of the fields is V gene, J gene, CDR3 protein.

V: TRBV10-3
J: TRBJ2-3
CDR3: ATQAGGPSDTQY

V: TRBV9
J: NA
CDR3: ASSVARSGYEQY

V: TRBV7-9
J: TRBJ1-1
CDR3: ASSLGRPLEAF

V: TRBV20-1
J: TRBJ1-4
CDR3: SAPAGEKLF

V: TRBV9
J: TRBJ1-4
CDR3: ASSVVGQGLEKLF

V: TRBV28
J: TRBJ2-6
CDR3: ASSSGLMGLAGGLSGANVLT

V: TRBV5-1
J: TRBJ2-1
CDR3: ASSLDTSGSIPF

V: TRBV5-6
J: TRBJ2-7
CDR3: ASSTGQVLSVQY

V: TRBV7-9
J: TRBJ1-2
CDR3: ASSLRESRYT

V: TRBV27
J: TRBJ1-3
CDR3: ASSRDRAGNTIY

V: TRBV7-9
J: TRBJ2-5
CDR3: ASSLGAVPLAQY

V: TRBV7-2
J: TRBJ2-5
CDR3: ASSLDPAQY

V: TRBV7-6
J: TRBJ2-7
CDR3: ASSVGGSAAYEQY

V: TRBV6-7
J: TRBJ2-7
CDR3: ASSYSTGTSATSYEQY

V: TRBV6-1
J: TRBJ2-2
CDR3: ASSGLTGGNTGELF

V: TRBV7-3
J: TRBJ2-5
CDR3: ASSLTGALGWETQY

V: TRBV28
J: TRBJ2-7
CDR3: ASNFVRGPPAEQY

V: TRBV7-6
J: TRBJ2-7
CDR3: ASSLTGGEYEQY

V: TRBV9
J: TRBJ2-5
CDR3: ASSAGTGGPQETQY

V: TRBV4-3
J: TRBJ2-7
CDR3: ASSQVSGASYEQY

V: TRBV19
J: TRBJ1-1
CDR3: ASKASGVPEAF

V: TRBV5-6
J: TRBJ2-3
CDR3: ASSRGGGTDTQY

V: TRBV6-5
J: TRBJ1-2
CDR3: ASSERQGGVYGYT

V: TRBV7-6
J: TRBJ1-3
CDR3: ASSSGRHGNTIY

V: TRBV5-4
J: TRBJ2-3
CDR3: ASSPDYSTDTQY

V: TRBV28
J: TRBJ1-5
CDR3: ASSFSGNQPQH

V: TRBV7-6
J: TRBJ2-7
CDR3: ASSLGLGPSSYEQY

V: TRBV27
J: TRBJ1-1
CDR3: ASSPLGQGGNTEAF

V: TRBV9
J: TRBJ2-7
CDR3: ASSVGLGQDDYEQY

V: TRBV5-5
J: TRBJ1-1
CDR3: ASSLQQRGTEAF

V: TRBV5-6
J: TRBJ1-3
CDR3: ASSFWFTALGGNTIY

V: TRBV19
J: TRBJ2-7
CDR3: ASRTSGTAYHEQY

V: TRBV7-8
J: TRBJ2-7
CDR3: ASSLGTGGESSYEQY

V: TRBV7-6
J: TRBJ2-1
CDR3: ASSPRGRGKYNEQF

V: TRBV18
J: TRBJ2-7
CDR3: ASSPPGTRYEQY

V: TRBV19
J: TRBJ1-2
CDR3: ASRPRAPPYYGYT

V: TRBV28
J: TRBJ2-5
CDR3: ASSQGTSGRRETQY

V: TRBV7-7
J: TRBJ2-7
CDR3: ASSLGQGDTYEQY

V: TRBV20-1
J: TRBJ2-5
CDR3: SAPPGETQY

V: TRBV11-3
J: TRBJ2-3
CDR3: ASSRGGPNTDTQY

V: TRBV18
J: TRBJ1-1
CDR3: ASSPGPGTVNTEAF

V: TRBV6-5
J: TRBJ2-7
CDR3: ASRPPGQGIYEQY

V: TRBV9
J: TRBJ2-3
CDR3: ASSASGGTDTQY

V: TRBV7-2
J: TRBJ2-7
CDR3: ASSPTGWYEQY

V: TRBV5-1
J: TRBJ2-5
CDR3: ASSLQTGGAEETQY

V: TRBV21-1
J: TRBJ1-1
CDR3: ASKTLSNRGDTEAF

V: TRBV7-9
J: TRBJ1-1
CDR3: ASTDAGGMNTEAF

V: TRBV2
J: TRBJ1-6
CDR3: ASSEARGLSTSPLH

V: TRBV6-1
J: TRBJ1-1
CDR3: ASSEVRTEAF

V: TRBV5-1
J: TRBJ2-1
CDR3: ASSVQGRSGNEQF

V: TRBV5-6
J: TRBJ2-3
CDR3: ASSLRRQLADTQY

V: TRBV20-1
J: TRBJ1-3
CDR3: SAPQGNTIY

V: TRBV6-5
J: TRBJ1-1
CDR3: ASSPLATIGTEAF

V: TRBV10-3
J: TRBJ2-7
CDR3: AISDPGTLSTYEQY